This section outlines one T cell receptor beta chain sequence together with its context. Going by frequency, this clone is medium-sized (0.01 to 0.1%); no count is logged. No cognate antigen has been identified for it. The read gets to within 3 residues of the CDR3 end, and the germline J gene fills in the rest. Including cysteine and phenylalanine, the CDR3 has 16 amino acids. Of the CDR3's DNA, 39 bases were read; they are in frame from base 1. The germline V gene yields SGHRS for CDR1 and YFSETQ for CDR2. The V end gives up 4 bases and the J end 1 base, leaving 7 bases in the junction not matched to a gene. These data are taken from a study of tumor-infiltrating T cells and Merkel cell polyomavirus (dated by TCRdb to 2015 to 2018). Concerning the study at large: In Merkel cell carcinoma patients, the study investigated CD8+ T cells specific for the Merkel cell polyomavirus KLL epitope. Varying disease stages were represented at patient presentation, and patients were followed for a median of about 2.8 years (range 1.1 to 6.0 years). Patient treatments varied, were not standardized, and included chemotherapy, radiation and immunotherapies. In approximately 14 samples, KLL-tetramer-sorted cells taken from blood or tumor-infiltrating lymphocytes underwent TRB sequencing, as did 11 to 12 matched whole-tumor samples. Most whole-tumor samples were approximately 23-micron curls cut from formalin-fixed, paraffin-embedded tissue blocks. Across the study, one tumor sample was a frozen nodal tumor digest and one was a flash-frozen core biopsy of a metastasis.

The library relied on the immunoSEQ multiplex PCR assay. Adaptive Biotechnologies (Seattle, WA) carried out genomic DNA extraction, TRB sequencing and normalization. The source study handled its data this way. To compute clonality, the Shannon entropy of productive TRB sequences was normalized by log2 of unique productive sequences and then subtracted from one. KLL-specific clonotypes in tumors were found by matching TCRbeta CDR3 amino acid sequences to the sequences from the tetramer-sorted sample of each patient. TCRdb obtained this table from immuneACCESS and retained in-frame rearrangements with V and J assigned. These tables miss some clones; where compared with another copy, unresolved V genes account for less than half of the shortfall, and the remainder is unexplained. Clonal size and the V and J genes are those of that table, whereas D and trimming came from the DNA. The table of this sample itemizes around 480 clones. Of the sample, about a sixth falls within the top ten clones.

All patients' tumors stained robustly positive for Merkel cell polyomavirus Large T antigen by immunohistochemistry. The study included approximately 13 Merkel cell carcinoma patients whose blood and/or cultured TIL contained robust KLL-tetramer+ populations exceeding 0.04% of CD8+ T cells. Every patient was Caucasian, and patient ages had a median of approximately 64 years and ranged from about 50 to 77 years. On the study overall, not on this receptor specifically: The small sample size of the study (n ≈ 12 patients) is a limitation. More unique KLL-specific clonotypes in tumors (about 5-108 vs 0-3) was associated with a significant MCC-specific survival advantage (P = 0.0051). Significantly improved MCC-specific survival was associated with a higher intratumoral fraction of KLL-specific T cells (roughly 1.9-20% versus about 0-0.15%). KLL-specific TRB repertoires were found to be diverse and largely private, with only one public clonotype, shared by two patients, identified among roughly 400 unique sequences. Because only a single viral epitope was studied, T cells directed against other Merkel cell polyomavirus epitopes were not captured.

This clonotype originated in a woman aged 45-65 years with Merkel cell carcinoma. The sample comprised tumor tissue. Recombination linked TRBV5-1 to TRBJ2-3, and 9 junction bases match TRBD2. The CDR3 bases that were read are TGCGCCAGCAGCCTGAGCGGGGGGAGTGGCACAGATACG. It translates as CASSLSGGSGTDT. The full CDR3 protein reads CASSLSGGSGTDTQYF.